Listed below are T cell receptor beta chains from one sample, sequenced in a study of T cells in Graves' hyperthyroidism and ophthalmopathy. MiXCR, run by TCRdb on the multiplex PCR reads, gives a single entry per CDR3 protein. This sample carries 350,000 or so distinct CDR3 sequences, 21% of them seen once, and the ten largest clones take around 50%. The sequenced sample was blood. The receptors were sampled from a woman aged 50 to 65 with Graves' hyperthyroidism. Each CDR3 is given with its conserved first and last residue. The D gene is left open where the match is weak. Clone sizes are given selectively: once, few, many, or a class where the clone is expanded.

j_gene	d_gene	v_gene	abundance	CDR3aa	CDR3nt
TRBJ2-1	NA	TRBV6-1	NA	CASKPGGYNEQFF	TGTGCCAGCAAACCCGGCGGCTACAATGAGCAGTTCTTC
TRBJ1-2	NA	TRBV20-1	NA	CSASEFSGGYGYTF	TGCAGTGCTAGCGAATTCTCCGGGGGGTATGGCTACACCTTC
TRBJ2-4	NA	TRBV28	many	CASKVAGTNIQYF	TGTGCCAGCAAAGTGGCAGGAACGAACATTCAGTACTTC
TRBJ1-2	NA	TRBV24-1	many	CATSDWGGYTF	TGTGCCACCAGTGATTGGGGCGGCTACACCTTC
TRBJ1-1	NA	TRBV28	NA	CASSFSTALKYLEAFF	TGTGCCAGCAGTTTCTCGACAGCGCTGAAGTATTTGGAAGCTTTCTTT
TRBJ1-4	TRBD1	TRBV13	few	CASSSWTGGADNEKLFF	TGTGCCAGCAGCTCATGGACAGGGGGCGCAGATAATGAAAAACTGTTTTTT
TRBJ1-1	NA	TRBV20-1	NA	CGAYGGLFTEAFF	TGCGGTGCCTACGGGGGGCTCTTCACTGAAGCTTTCTTT
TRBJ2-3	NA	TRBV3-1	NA	CASSQARLSSTDTQYF	TGTGCCAGCAGCCAAGCTCGCCTTTCTAGCACAGATACGCAGTATTTT
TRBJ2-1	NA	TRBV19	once	CASSIHRGGSYNEQFF	TGTGCCAGTAGTATCCACAGGGGAGGGTCCTACAATGAGCAGTTCTTC
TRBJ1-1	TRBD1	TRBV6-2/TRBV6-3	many	CASSYGYRGYTEAFF	TGTGCCAGCAGTTACGGGTACAGGGGGTACACTGAAGCTTTCTTT
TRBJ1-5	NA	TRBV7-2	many	CASSLDWSRDQPQHF	TGTGCCAGCAGCTTAGACTGGTCCCGTGATCAGCCCCAGCATTTT
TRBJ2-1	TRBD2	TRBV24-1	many	CATSDSGGSSYNEQFF	TGTGCCACCAGTGATAGCGGGGGGAGCTCCTACAATGAGCAGTTCTTC
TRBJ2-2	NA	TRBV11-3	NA	CASSPTEPVTGELFF	TGTGCCAGCAGCCCGACAGAACCGGTCACCGGGGAGCTGTTTTTT
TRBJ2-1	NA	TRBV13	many	CASSFGLAHEQFF	TGTGCCAGCAGCTTCGGGCTAGCCCATGAGCAGTTCTTC